These 5 T cell receptor beta chains share one sample of origin, sequenced in a study. Here immunoSEQ multiplex PCR was the method, and the copy in TCRdb shows in-frame clones only, minus some. The table lists about 68,000 clones, roughly 93% of them singletons. The specimen was PBMCs. Receptor source: a man aged 35-49 years with rheumatoid arthritis.

This clone came up once. The J gene is TRBJ2-5, the V gene TRBV11-2, with TRBD2 matching over 9 bases. V was clipped by 1 base and J by 2 bases; unmatched bases: 8. The CDR3 runs to 17 residues. The germline gives CDR1 SGHAT, CDR2 FQNNGV. The CDR3 nucleotides read TGTGCCAGCAGCTTAGTTGGCGGGAGGGAGACTCAAGAGACCCAGTACTTC. It translates to CASSLVGGRETQETQYF.

This chain connects TRBV10-3 to TRBJ1-1; D is perhaps TRBD1 (5 bases). This CDR3 is 13 amino acids long. V lost 8 bases and J 1 base, leaving 11 bases between the germline ends. Germline CDR1 and CDR2: ENHRY and SYGVKD. In DNA, the CDR3 is TGTGCCATCTCGGGGGGAGGGAACACTGAAGCTTTCTTT. Translated: CAISGGGNTEAFF.

The chain joins TRBV28 to TRBJ2-3, with 9 bases matching TRBD1. CDR1 is MDHEN, CDR2 SYDVKM, per germline. V was pared by 2 bases and J by 4 bases, with 7 bases of the junction left unmatched. The CDR3 loop spans 16 amino acids. This chain's CDR3 is CASSLQGQGVSDTQYF. Written as DNA, the CDR3 is TGTGCCAGCAGTTTACAGGGACAGGGAGTCTCAGATACGCAGTATTTT.

As DNA, the CDR3 is TGTGCCAGCAGTTTCTTTTACGAGCAGTACTTC. It codes for CASSFFYEQYF. This chain uses TRBV28 with TRBJ2-7, with unresolved D. V was trimmed by 3 bases and J by 4 bases, leaving 4 bases between them. The length of the CDR3 is 11 residues. Germline V gene sequence: CDR1 MDHEN, CDR2 SYDVKM.

The rearrangement joins TRBV19 to TRBJ1-1; 7 nucleotides match TRBD1. CDR1 and CDR2 (germline): LNHDA, SQIVND (reference sequence). The CDR3 runs to 16 residues. With 5 bases clipped from V and 1 base from J, the junction kept 10 bases outside the gene matches. The CDR3 sequence is CASSPQGTAQNTEAFF. The CDR3 nucleotides are TGTGCCAGTAGTCCGCAGGGGACAGCCCAGAACACTGAAGCTTTCTTT.